This paragraph reports one TCR beta chain. CDR3 length: 14 amino acids. Germline V gives CDR1 WSHSY, CDR2 SAAADI. V was clipped by 2 bases and J by 4 bases, with 11 bases between them. This sample stems from a study of blood T cell repertoires in COVID-19. Profiling relied on immunoSEQ multiplex PCR, and the TCRdb table lists in-frame clones only, not all of them. Of more than 200,000 clones in the sample, 70% to 90% were seen once. J is TRBJ1-1 and V is TRBV10-2; D may be TRBD1 (5 bases). The sample taken for sequencing was peripheral blood. The TCR comes from a man aged 18 to 30 with active or convalescent COVID-19. CDR3 sequence: CASSENGGGTEAFF. The CDR3 bases are TGCGCCAGCAGTGAGAACGGGGGGGGCACTGAAGCTTTCTTT.